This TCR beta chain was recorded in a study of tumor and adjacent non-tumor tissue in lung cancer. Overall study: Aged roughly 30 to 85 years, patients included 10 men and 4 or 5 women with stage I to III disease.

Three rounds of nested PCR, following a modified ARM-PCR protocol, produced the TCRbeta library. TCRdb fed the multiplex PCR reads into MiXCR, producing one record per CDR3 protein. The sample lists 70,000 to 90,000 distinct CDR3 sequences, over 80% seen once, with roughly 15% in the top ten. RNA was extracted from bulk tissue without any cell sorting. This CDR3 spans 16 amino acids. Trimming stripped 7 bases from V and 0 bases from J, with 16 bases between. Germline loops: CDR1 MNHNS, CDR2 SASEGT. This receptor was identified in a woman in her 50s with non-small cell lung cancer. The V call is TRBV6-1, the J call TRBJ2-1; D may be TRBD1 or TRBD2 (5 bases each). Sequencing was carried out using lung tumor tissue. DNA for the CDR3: TGTGCCAGCAATCATGTGTGGGGGAGCTCCTACAATGAGCAGTTCTTC. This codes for CASNHVWGSSYNEQFF.